This TCR beta chain emerged from a study of cytomegalovirus exposure and HLA in healthy donors. Study results and caveats: DRB1 showed the most TCR associations and HLA-C the fewest in a later analysis, as rates varied by HLA locus. Donors were assumed by presence/absence analyses to have roughly uniform sequencing depth.

To note about this clone: Its antigen is as yet unknown.

Looked up from germline, CDR1 is SGHAT and CDR2 is FQNNGV. V was clipped by 4 bases and J by 3 bases, with 9 bases between them. This CDR3 contains 13 residues. Vbeta (60) and Jbeta (13) primers were used in the PCR. Libraries were prepared by immunoSEQ multiplex PCR; TCRdb keeps only in-frame clonotypes and omits some of them. The sample carries around 67,000 clones, 70% to 80% recorded once. The V gene is TRBV11-2, the J gene TRBJ2-5, with D possibly matching TRBD1 (6 bases). The receptor was isolated from a man aged 18 to 30 in good health and CMV-seropositive. Sequencing used PBMCs. The CDR3 DNA reads as TGTGCCAGCAGCTGGGCAGGGGAAGAGACCCAGTACTTC. Translating gives CASSWAGEETQYF.